The 22 T cell receptor beta chains below all came from one sample that was sequenced in a study of blood T cell repertoires in COVID-19. Clones were sequenced by immunoSEQ multiplex PCR, and TCRdb holds only the in-frame ones, with some missing. The sample has approximately 200,000 clones; about three quarters are singletons. The sequenced material came from peripheral blood. Source of these receptors: a woman aged 80 or over with COVID-19, enrolled during active disease.

About this clone itself: Other DNA sequences of this sample code for an identical CDR3. The rearrangement joins TRBV5-1 to TRBJ2-2; D may be TRBD2 (5 bases). The CDR3 extends over 15 amino acids. Trimming stripped 0 bases from V and 1 base from J, with 7 bases between. CDR1 SGHRS and CDR2 YFSETQ come from the germline V gene. The CDR3 protein is CASSLGGQNTGELFF. CDR3 coding DNA: TGCGCCAGCAGCTTGGGCGGGCAGAACACCGGGGAGCTGTTTTTT.

The chain is built from TRBV27 and TRBJ2-3; 12 positions match TRBD2. This CDR3 is 16 amino acids long. The trim removed 5 bases at V and 3 bases at J, leaving 6 bases unmatched. The germline V gene has CDR1 MNHEY and CDR2 SMNVEV (reference sequence). The CDR3 loop reads CASSTLAGGPTDTQYF. The CDR3 bases are TGTGCCAGCAGTACCCTAGCGGGAGGGCCGACAGATACGCAGTATTTT.

This clone was detected only once. CDR3 in DNA: TGTGCCAGCAGCGCAGACAGGGGCTCTGGAAACACCATATATTTT. This encodes CASSADRGSGNTIYF. The V and J genes are TRBV2 and TRBJ1-3; 8 nucleotides align to TRBD1. The CDR3 loop spans 15 amino acids. CDR1 is SNHLY, CDR2 FYNNEI, per germline. V gave up 6 bases and J gave up 0 bases; unmatched junction bases: 4.

A few counts support this clone. The chain uses TRBV4-3 and TRBJ1-4; 7 bases are shared with TRBD1. Trimming cost V 0 bases and J 3 bases; bases outside gene matches: 7. CDR3 length: 17 residues. The V gene's germline CDR1 is LGHNA and CDR2 YSLEER. The CDR3 coding sequence is TGCGCCAGCAGCCAAGATCCCACAGGGGCGGCTAATGAAAAACTGTTTTTT. This encodes CASSQDPTGAANEKLFF.

The rearrangement uses TRBV29-1 and TRBJ2-7, with no clear D. V was trimmed by 1 base and J by 0 bases, leaving 4 bases between them. The CDR3 spans 12 residues. In germline, CDR1 is SQVTM, CDR2 ANQGSEA. The CDR3 reads CSVEASSYEQYF. The CDR3 coding sequence is TGCAGCGTTGAAGCCTCCTCCTACGAGCAGTACTTC.

The chain couples TRBV2 to TRBJ2-5; tentatively, D is TRBD2 (6 bases). Germline CDR1 is SNHLY and CDR2 is FYNNEI. The V end lost 6 bases, the J end lost 5 bases, and 19 bases lay between the germline ends. The CDR3 contains 15 residues. The CDR3 region has the DNA TGTGCCAGCAGGCCCGGGACTCTTCGGGGGGAGACCCAGTACTTC. Amino acids: CASRPGTLRGETQYF. Supplemented by reference TRBV2 and TRBJ2-5, the full variable domain reads EPEVTQTPSHQVTQMGQEVILRCVPISNHLYFYWYRQILGQKVEFLVSFYNNEISEKSEIFDDQFSVERPDGSNFTLKIRSTKLEDSAMYFCASRPGTLRGETQYFGPGTRLLVL.

V usage is TRBV1 and J usage is TRBJ2-2; the table's D call TRBD2 went unverified against the DNA. TRBV1 corresponds to a pseudogene. The CDR3 runs 16 residues. The DNA for the CDR3 is TGCACCAGCAGCCAACCTCTAGCGGGAGCAACCGGGGAGCTGTTTTTT. Its translation: CTSSQPLAGATGELFF.

V usage is TRBV6-5 and J usage is TRBJ2-3; the D gene is possibly TRBD2 (6 bases). V was shortened by 8 bases and J by 5 bases, with 17 bases between the two germline ends. CDR1 MNHEY and CDR2 SVGAGI come from the germline V gene. The CDR3 sequence is 14 residues long. The CDR3 region has the DNA TGTGCCAGCTGGGGCGGGATTGTGTTAGATACGCAGTATTTT. Residues: CASWGGIVLDTQYF.

This clone was recorded only once. The V call is TRBV25-1, the J call TRBJ1-6, with TRBD1 as a possible D gene (5 bases). Per the germline V gene, CDR1 is MGHDK and CDR2 is SYGVNS. The CDR3 consists of 14 residues. Trimming stripped 7 bases from V and 10 bases from J, with 17 bases between. CDR3 DNA sequence: TGTGCCAGCACCCCGGTCTGGGGGGAGTCACCCCTCCACTTT. Amino acid sequence: CASTPVWGESPLHF.

V gene TRBV19 combines with J gene TRBJ1-5; D gene uncertain. This CDR3 spans 15 amino acids. The V end lost 7 bases, the J end lost 2 bases, and 15 bases lay between the germline ends. CDR1 is LNHDA, CDR2 SQIVND, per germline (reference sequence). Here the CDR3 reads CASNTPQAGNQPQHF. In DNA form, the CDR3 reads TGTGCCAGTAACACACCTCAGGCCGGCAATCAGCCCCAGCATTTT.

Points on this clone: This specimen includes other DNA sequences encoding the same CDR3. The rearrangement links TRBV19 to TRBJ1-1, with TRBD1 matching over 9 bases. Germline V gene data show CDR1 as LNHDA and CDR2 as SQIVND (reference sequence). The length of the CDR3 is 12 residues. V lost 5 bases to trimming and J lost 11 bases; unmatched junction nucleotides: 6. DNA of the CDR3: TGTGCCAGTAGTCCGAGGGACAGGGACGCTTTCTTT. This gives the protein CASSPRDRDAFF.

This chain joins TRBV7-2 and TRBJ2-3; no clear D. The CDR3 consists of 13 residues. V lost 5 bases, J lost 6 bases, and 12 bases lay in between. Germline V lookup: CDR1 SGHTA, CDR2 FQGNSA. DNA for the CDR3: TGTGCCAGCAGCACCCGACCCGGGGATACGCAGTATTTT. Its protein is CASSTRPGDTQYF.

This chain's CDR3 is CASSATRTGDQPQHF. Written as DNA, the CDR3 is TGTGCCAGTAGTGCGACTCGGACAGGTGACCAGCCCCAGCATTTT. The chain is built from TRBV19 and TRBJ1-5; TRBD1 agrees at 7 bases. This CDR3 contains 15 residues. Germline values: CDR1 LNHDA, CDR2 SQIVND (reference sequence). V trimming: 5 bases; J trimming: 7 bases; junction bases outside the gene matches: 11. The variable domain in full, completed from reference TRBV19 and TRBJ1-5, reads DGGITQSPKYLFRKEGQNVTLSCEQNLNHDAMYWYRQDPGQGLRLIYYSQIVNDFQKGDIAEGYSVSREKKESFPLTVTSAQKNPTAFYLCASSATRTGDQPQHFGDGTRLSIL.

The V and J genes are TRBV6-6 and TRBJ2-7; 10 positions agree with TRBD1. The CDR3 is 15 amino acids. V lost 6 bases, J lost 0 bases, and 5 bases stayed unmatched. CDR1 and CDR2 (germline): MNHNY, SVGAGI (reference sequence). In DNA, the CDR3 is TGTGCCAGCAGATCCTGGACAGGGGGCTCCTACGAGCAGTACTTC. Translating gives CASRSWTGGSYEQYF.

The CDR3 sequence is CASSPSGLEAFF. The CDR3 DNA reads TGCGCCAGCAGCCCTTCTGGCCTTGAAGCTTTCTTT. The J gene is TRBJ1-1, the V gene TRBV4-1; D is uncertain. V was cut by 4 bases and J by 7 bases, with 10 bases left in between. Germline loops: CDR1 MGHRA, CDR2 YSYEKL. This CDR3 is 12 amino acids long.

The rearrangement links TRBV19 to TRBJ2-1, with 8 bases fitting TRBD1. Germline CDR1 is LNHDA and CDR2 is SQIVND (reference sequence). V was clipped by 3 bases and J by 7 bases; unmatched bases: 8. The CDR3 is 15 residues long. The CDR3, as DNA: TGTGCCAGTAGTATCGGCCAGGGGGCATGGAATGAGCAGTTCTTC. It encodes CASSIGQGAWNEQFF. Looking up the rest from reference TRBV19 and TRBJ2-1 gives the full variable domain: DGGITQSPKYLFRKEGQNVTLSCEQNLNHDAMYWYRQDPGQGLRLIYYSQIVNDFQKGDIAEGYSVSREKKESFPLTVTSAQKNPTAFYLCASSIGQGAWNEQFFGPGTRLTVL.

The CDR3 bases are TGTGCCAGCAGCCAAGAACTAGCGGGGGGTAAAGCCGGGGAGCTGTTTTTT. Encoded protein: CASSQELAGGKAGELFF. The chain uses TRBV4-2 and TRBJ2-2; 12 nucleotides line up with TRBD2. Per germline, CDR1 LGHNA and CDR2 YNFKEQ. V dropped 0 bases and J dropped 6; count of bases not matched to a gene: 5. The CDR3 covers 17 residues.

The V call is TRBV13, the J call TRBJ1-2; 8 bases agree with TRBD1. The V segment lost 5 bases and the J segment 4 bases; nucleotides outside the gene matches: 9. Germline V gene data show CDR1 as PRHDT and CDR2 as FYEKMQ (reference sequence). The CDR3 runs 15 residues. CDR3 bases: TGTGCCAGCAGCGCCCGGGACAGGTATACCTATGGCTACACCTTC. It encodes CASSARDRYTYGYTF. The full variable domain, in which reference TRBV13 and TRBJ1-2 provide the parts outside the CDR3, is AAGVIQSPRHLIKEKRETATLKCYPIPRHDTVYWYQQGPGQDPQFLISFYEKMQSDKGSIPDRFSAQQFSDYHSELNMSSLELGDSALYFCASSARDRYTYGYTFGSGTRLTVV.

The rearrangement uses TRBV7-2 and TRBJ2-5; 15 nucleotides agree with TRBD2. Germline V gene lookup returns CDR1 SGHTA and CDR2 FQGNSA. The length of the CDR3 is 19 residues. After removal of 4 bases from V and 4 bases from J, the junction contained 13 bases not matched to a gene. The CDR3 protein is CASSSRGLAGGEVGETQYF. In nucleotides, the CDR3 is TGTGCCAGCAGCTCTCGGGGACTAGCGGGGGGTGAGGTCGGAGAGACCCAGTACTTC. The full variable domain, with the rest looked up from reference TRBV7-2 and TRBJ2-5, is GAGVSQSPSNKVTEKGKDVELRCDPISGHTALYWYRQSLGQGLEFLIYFQGNSAPDKSGLPSDRFSAERTGGSVSTLTIQRTQQEDSAVYLCASSSRGLAGGEVGETQYFGPGTRLLVL.

This clone was seen only a few times. V usage is TRBV30 and J usage is TRBJ2-2; D not resolved. CDR3 size: 11 residues. The germline V gene has CDR1 GTSNPN and CDR2 SVGIG (reference sequence). V was shortened by 3 bases and J by 5 bases, with 4 bases between the two germline ends. This CDR3 is CAWSRTGELFF. CDR3 coding DNA: TGTGCCTGGAGCCGGACCGGGGAGCTGTTTTTT.

The chain uses TRBV4-2 and TRBJ2-3; 7 nucleotides align to TRBD1. Germline CDR1 LGHNA, CDR2 YNFKEQ. The CDR3 is 15 residues long. V lost 5 bases and J lost 2; bases outside the gene matches: 7. The CDR3 sequence: CASSDRDSYTDTQYF. The CDR3 nucleotides read TGTGCCAGCAGCGACCGGGACAGCTACACAGATACGCAGTATTTT.

This clone was seen just once. The chain joins TRBV5-1 to TRBJ2-5; perhaps TRBD2 as D (6 bases). Germline V gives CDR1 SGHRS, CDR2 YFSETQ. The CDR3 has 14 residues. The V end was cut by 1 base, the J end by 1 base, with 8 bases between. The CDR3 region has the DNA TGCGCCAGCAGCTTGACTAGCAGCCAAGAGACCCAGTACTTC. Amino acids: CASSLTSSQETQYF.